A selection of T cell receptor beta chains follows, all from one sample in a study of shared clonotypes between healthy human individuals. Sequencing was performed with immunoSEQ multiplex PCR; in TCRdb, only in-frame clones are kept and a portion is missing. The data hold about 2.4 million clones, with roughly 93% observed a single time. Sequences were obtained from naive CD4+ T cells from PBMCs. Receptors were obtained from a man aged 18 to 29 in good health. Some clones in this sample may be carry-over from other donors' samples. The CDR3 runs from the conserved cysteine through the conserved F or W. Fields, in order: J gene, D gene, V gene, CDR3 protein, CDR3 DNA. D genes are given only for firm matches.

J gene: TRBJ2-3
D gene: .
V gene: TRBV7-9
CDR3 protein: CASSPRLRGDTQYF
CDR3 DNA: TGTGCCAGCAGCCCACGACTACGCGGGGATACGCAGTATTTT

J gene: TRBJ2-2
D gene: .
V gene: TRBV6-5
CDR3 protein: CASSPPTGELFF
CDR3 DNA: TGTGCCAGCAGTCCCCCCACCGGGGAGCTGTTTTTT

J gene: TRBJ1-2
D gene: .
V gene: TRBV5-5
CDR3 protein: CASSLSASNYGYTF
CDR3 DNA: TGTGCCAGCAGCTTAAGTGCCAGTAACTATGGCTACACCTTC

J gene: TRBJ2-1
D gene: .
V gene: TRBV9
CDR3 protein: CASSGSSGNYNEQFF
CDR3 DNA: TGTGCCAGCAGCGGATCGAGCGGAAACTACAATGAGCAGTTCTTC

J gene: TRBJ2-7
D gene: .
V gene: TRBV5-5
CDR3 protein: CASNPGPIQEQYF
CDR3 DNA: TGTGCCAGCAACCCCGGCCCTATTCAGGAGCAGTACTTC

J gene: TRBJ2-2
D gene: TRBD1
V gene: TRBV19
CDR3 protein: CASRDRGSSGELFF
CDR3 DNA: TGTGCCAGTCGGGACAGGGGTTCATCAGGGGAGCTGTTTTTT

J gene: TRBJ1-1
D gene: .
V gene: TRBV28
CDR3 protein: CATHLNTEAFF
CDR3 DNA: TGTGCCACCCACCTAAACACTGAAGCTTTCTTT

J gene: TRBJ2-1
D gene: .
V gene: TRBV7-9
CDR3 protein: CASSLTGTYNEQFF
CDR3 DNA: TGTGCCAGCAGCTTAACAGGGACCTACAATGAGCAGTTCTTC

J gene: TRBJ2-7
D gene: .
V gene: TRBV18
CDR3 protein: CASSTNTDLGRGAYEQYF
CDR3 DNA: TGTGCCAGCTCAACCAACACGGACCTAGGAAGAGGGGCCTACGAGCAGTACTTC

J gene: TRBJ2-1
D gene: TRBD2
V gene: TRBV2
CDR3 protein: CASKPSGMYNEQFF
CDR3 DNA: TGTGCCAGCAAACCTAGCGGGATGTACAATGAGCAGTTCTTC

J gene: TRBJ2-3
D gene: TRBD2
V gene: TRBV7-9
CDR3 protein: CASSDAASGKSTDTQYF
CDR3 DNA: TGTGCCAGCAGCGACGCGGCTAGCGGTAAAAGCACAGATACGCAGTATTTT

J gene: TRBJ2-7
D gene: TRBD2
V gene: TRBV29-1
CDR3 protein: CSVASSGGPIGYEQYF
CDR3 DNA: TGCAGCGTTGCTTCTAGCGGGGGCCCGATAGGCTACGAGCAGTACTTC

J gene: TRBJ1-1
D gene: .
V gene: TRBV5-1
CDR3 protein: CASRPPGTMNTEAFF
CDR3 DNA: TGCGCCAGCAGACCCCCTGGGACAATGAACACTGAAGCTTTCTTT

J gene: TRBJ2-1
D gene: TRBD2
V gene: TRBV7-9
CDR3 protein: CASSYRQTSGEQFF
CDR3 DNA: TGTGCCAGCAGCTATCGTCAGACTAGCGGCGAGCAGTTCTTC

J gene: TRBJ1-1
D gene: .
V gene: TRBV21-1
CDR3 protein: CASASGFQKAFF
CDR3 DNA: TGTGCCAGCGCGTCCGGGTTTCAGAAGGCTTTCTTT

J gene: TRBJ2-3
D gene: TRBD2
V gene: TRBV12-5
CDR3 protein: CASGFSGTSGRALGLADTQYF
CDR3 DNA: TGTGCTAGTGGTTTCTCCGGGACTAGCGGGAGGGCCCTTGGTTTGGCAGATACGCAGTATTTT

J gene: TRBJ2-5
D gene: .
V gene: TRBV7-2
CDR3 protein: CASSLAFGETQYF
CDR3 DNA: TGTGCCAGCAGCTTAGCCTTTGGAGAGACCCAGTACTTC

J gene: TRBJ2-1
D gene: .
V gene: TRBV5-4
CDR3 protein: CASSLAQGIAYNEQFF
CDR3 DNA: TGTGCCAGCAGCTTGGCCCAGGGTATCGCCTACAATGAGCAGTTCTTC

J gene: TRBJ1-3
D gene: .
V gene: TRBV19
CDR3 protein: CASRVRGRPHSGNTIYF
CDR3 DNA: TGTGCCAGTAGGGTAAGAGGGAGACCCCACTCTGGAAACACCATATATTTT

J gene: TRBJ2-4
D gene: TRBD2
V gene: TRBV7-2
CDR3 protein: CASSGGLLAGGGNIQYF
CDR3 DNA: TGTGCCAGCAGCGGCGGACTACTAGCGGGAGGAGGAAACATTCAGTACTTC

J gene: TRBJ1-5
D gene: .
V gene: TRBV27
CDR3 protein: CASSPFHNQPQHF
CDR3 DNA: TGTGCCAGCAGCCCCTTCCACAATCAGCCCCAGCATTTT

J gene: TRBJ2-7
D gene: .
V gene: TRBV7-8
CDR3 protein: CASSLEVRTGQYF
CDR3 DNA: TGTGCCAGCAGCTTAGAGGTCCGGACGGGGCAGTACTTC

J gene: TRBJ2-7
D gene: .
V gene: TRBV2
CDR3 protein: CASTPRDEQYF
CDR3 DNA: TGTGCCAGCACCCCGCGGGACGAGCAGTACTTC

J gene: TRBJ2-7
D gene: TRBD1
V gene: TRBV28
CDR3 protein: CASSSPGTGAAEQYF
CDR3 DNA: TGTGCCAGCAGTTCCCCCGGGACAGGGGCCGCCGAGCAGTACTTC

J gene: TRBJ2-1
D gene: TRBD1
V gene: TRBV7-3
CDR3 protein: CASSPTGVGNEQFF
CDR3 DNA: TGTGCCAGCAGCCCGACAGGGGTCGGCAATGAGCAGTTCTTC

J gene: TRBJ2-1
D gene: TRBD2
V gene: TRBV7-3
CDR3 protein: CASSLIAGGTGEQFF
CDR3 DNA: TGTGCCAGCAGCTTAATAGCGGGAGGGACAGGTGAGCAGTTCTTC